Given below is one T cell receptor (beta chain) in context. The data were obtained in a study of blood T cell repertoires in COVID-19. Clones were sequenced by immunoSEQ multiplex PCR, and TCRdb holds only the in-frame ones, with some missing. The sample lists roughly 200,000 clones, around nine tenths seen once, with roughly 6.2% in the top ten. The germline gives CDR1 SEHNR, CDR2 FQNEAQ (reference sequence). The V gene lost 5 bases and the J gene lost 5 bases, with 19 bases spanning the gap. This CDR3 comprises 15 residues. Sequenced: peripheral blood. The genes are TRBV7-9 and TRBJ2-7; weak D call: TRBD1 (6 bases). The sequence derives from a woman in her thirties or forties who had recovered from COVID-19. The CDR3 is CASSPRQVGHDEQYF. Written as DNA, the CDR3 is TGTGCCAGCAGCCCCCGACAGGTGGGACACGACGAGCAGTACTTC.